The clone carrying this T cell receptor beta chain was counted ten times or more. Its antigen remains unidentified. The sample originates from a study of T cells in Graves' hyperthyroidism and ophthalmopathy. Overall study context: Peripheral blood was drawn at first diagnosis, prior to all treatment. General study points: The model forecast ophthalmopathy, anticipating it by a median about 6.5 months before onset.

The CDR3 is 15 residues long. Trimming removed 1 base at V and 6 bases at J, with 16 bases between. CDR1 SGHRS and CDR2 YFSETQ come from the germline V gene. Regions amplified from RNA transcripts were the TCR beta CDR3 regions. The HTBI primer set was used in a first-round RT-PCR of the TCR CDR3. TCRdb called the multiplex PCR reads again in MiXCR, with one record for every CDR3 protein. The sample gives over 700,000 distinct CDR3 sequences, around 39% of which show up once; approximately 8.7% is in the top ten. When ophthalmopathy did not progress within 18 months, Graves' hyperthyroidism was considered stable.

Sequencing was done on a sample of blood. The chain is built from TRBV5-1 and TRBJ1-1, with D perhaps TRBD1 (6 bases). The source of this sequence is a man between 18 and 35 years old with Graves' hyperthyroidism. The CDR3 nucleotides are TGCGCCAGCAGCTTGTCCGCCAGGGGAGGTGCTGAAGCTTTCTTT. Its protein product is CASSLSARGGAEAFF.